This TCR beta chain was retrieved from a study of CXCR3-negative and CXCR3-positive naive CD8 T cells. The method, 5' RACE with UMI labels, was used to prepare the TRB cDNA libraries. TCRdb reprocessed the 5' RACE reads and keeps a single row for each CDR3 protein, giving no DNA. The table lists around 40,000 distinct CDR3 sequences. Specimen: naive CXCR3- CD8+ T cells from blood. The subset here: CD45RO-CCR7+CD27+CD95- naive CD8+ T cells lacking CXCR3 (TNR3-). This sequence was found in a human donor in good health. Some clones in this sample may be carry-over from other donors' samples.

This chain's CDR3 is CASNRISGNEQFF. V usage is TRBV11-2 and J usage is TRBJ2-1. The CDR3 length is 13 residues. Germline-derived CDR1 and CDR2 are SGHAT and FQNNGV.